This T cell receptor beta chain derives from a study of blood T cell repertoires in COVID-19. The overall study: Sources were T cells, B-cell-depleted T cells, or PBMCs; the material itself was cDNA or gDNA.

The data were produced by immunoSEQ multiplex PCR, yet TCRdb's version contains in-frame clones alone and is incomplete. Here the sample spans about 360,000 clones, around 87% being singletons. Individuals drawn from about 26 US areas were roughly 18 to 95 years old. Two negative PCRs, clearance, or symptom resolution were required of recovered Cohort 3 donors. CDR3 length: 15 residues. V dropped 5 bases and J dropped 4; count of bases not matched to a gene: 10. Germline CDR1 and CDR2: SGHTA and FQGNSA. The TCR sequence derives from a man younger than 45 who had recovered from COVID-19. Input material: PBMCs or T cells enriched from blood (not recorded which). The chain couples TRBV7-2 to TRBJ1-2, with 7 bases fitting TRBD1. This CDR3 is CASSPTGQTFYGYTF. The CDR3 coding sequence is TGTGCCAGCAGCCCCACGGGACAGACCTTCTATGGCTACACCTTC.